This is a list of T cell receptor beta chains from one sample in a study of blood T cell repertoires in COVID-19. Assay: immunoSEQ multiplex PCR; the TCRdb copy retains only in-frame clones and omits some. The table lists approximately 150,000 clones, roughly 80% of them singletons, with 16% in the top ten. Input material: peripheral blood. These TCRs come from a man in his fifties with acute or convalescent COVID-19. Both conserved end residues are part of each CDR3. A D gene is named only where the DNA matches it firmly. Size tells how often a clone was seen (once, few, many) or the class of an expanded clone, and some rows leave it out.

clone_size d_call j_call v_call cdr3_length cdr3_aa cdr3_nt
. . TRBJ2-1 TRBV9 12 CASSEGDNEQFF TGTGCCAGCAGCGAAGGGGACAATGAGCAGTTCTTC
. . TRBJ1-2 TRBV29-1 13 CSVDLDSLYGYTF TGCAGCGTCGACCTAGACAGCCTCTATGGCTACACCTTC
. . TRBJ2-2 TRBV5-1 11 CASTNTGELFF TGCGCCAGCACAAACACCGGGGAGCTGTTTTTT
. . TRBJ1-6 TRBV30 16 CAWSVRGGTANSPLHF TGTGCCTGGAGTGTAAGGGGGGGCACCGCAAATTCACCCCTCCACTTT
. TRBD1 TRBJ1-2 TRBV30 13 CAWSPGQPYGYTF TGTGCCTGGAGCCCGGGACAGCCCTATGGCTACACCTTC
. . TRBJ1-1 TRBV6-5 11 CASSQGTEAFF TGTGCCAGCAGCCAGGGCACTGAAGCTTTCTTT
. TRBD1 TRBJ2-1 TRBV10-1 17 CASSDRGLQGSYNEQFF TGCGCCAGCAGTGACAGGGGGCTCCAGGGCTCCTACAATGAGCAGTTCTTC
. TRBD1 TRBJ1-1 TRBV7-9 18 CASSLLGQGPPRNTEAFF TGTGCCAGCAGCTTGTTGGGACAGGGGCCGCCCCGGAACACTGAAGCTTTCTTT
. . TRBJ1-5 TRBV18 13 CASSPTGPQPQHF TGTGCCAGCTCACCGACAGGTCCCCAGCCCCAGCATTTT
. TRBD1 TRBJ1-2 TRBV14 16 CASSQFRAGGEYGYTF TGTGCCAGCAGCCAATTCCGAGCAGGGGGCGAATATGGCTACACCTTC
many TRBD1 TRBJ1-4 TRBV23-1 16 CASSQSGTDFNEKLFF TGCGCCAGCAGTCAGTCCGGGACAGACTTTAATGAAAAACTGTTTTTT
. . TRBJ2-2 TRBV7-2 16 CASSLPRQGSTGELFF TGTGCCAGCAGCCTCCCGCGCCAGGGGAGCACCGGGGAGCTGTTTTTT
. . TRBJ1-1 TRBV11-2 13 CASPGSMFTEAFF TGTGCCAGCCCCGGGTCCATGTTCACTGAAGCTTTCTTT
. . TRBJ1-2 TRBV28 12 CASSSSDYGYTF TGTGCCAGCAGTTCCTCTGACTATGGCTACACCTTC
. . TRBJ1-1 TRBV29-1 15 CSAVTGLLVNTEAFF TGCAGCGCCGTGACCGGACTCCTAGTGAACACTGAAGCTTTCTTT
many . TRBJ2-1 TRBV12-3/TRBV12-4 13 CASTELGGNEQFF TGTGCCAGCACCGAACTGGGGGGCAATGAGCAGTTCTTC
many . TRBJ1-3 TRBV7-7 15 CASSLSHTSGNTIYF TGTGCCAGCAGCTTATCCCATACATCTGGAAACACCATATATTTT
. . TRBJ1-6 TRBV7-2 15 CASSSNDRWNSPLHF TGTGCCAGCAGCTCGAATGACAGGTGGAATTCACCCCTCCACTTT